This section outlines one T cell receptor beta chain sequence together with its context. This clone was detected only a few times. Its antigen is currently not known. Per-nucleotide qualities are absent, and no much larger clonotype sits a single base away. What the time point label conveys for this sample: about 28 days (+/-7) after the second vaccine dose. AZD1222 recipients whose second dose came at about 4 weeks and those whose second dose came at about 12 weeks were combined into one group, since spike-specific TCR depth and breadth did not differ between the two schedules. Vaccinee samples were obtained from the UK trials COV001 and COV002, which included a single-blind randomized controlled phase 2/3 trial of AZD1222 (ChAdOx1 nCoV-19) in healthy adults. For TCRbeta chain sequencing, PBMC samples were collected from trial participants at day 0 and at day 28 after the second dose. Trimming at the junction amounts to 5 bases on V and 4 bases on J, and the germline ends lie 11 bases apart. Based on the germline V gene, the CDR1 and CDR2 sequences are SQVTM and ANQGSEA. Taken from cysteine to phenylalanine, the CDR3 has 12 residues. Only CDR3 DNA remains: 36 bases, in frame from the first base.

The CDR3 regions of human TCRbeta chains were analyzed by immunosequencing. As for the original processing: Repertoire TCRs were matched against a reference library of SARS-CoV-2-specific TCRs generated with the MIRA antigen-specificity platform. Breadth was defined as the fraction of unique TCRs that were SARS-CoV-2-associated, and depth was defined as the fraction of total T cells that were SARS-CoV-2-associated. Using the MIRA data, each spike-specific TCR was assigned both to the spike region to which the TCR was reactive and to a CD4 or CD8 class. Log10-transformed breadth and depth values were compared by one-way ANOVA with Sidak's multiple comparisons tests. The source is immuneACCESS, and TCRdb retained only in-frame sequences with V and J called. Part of the clones is not carried over; for the studies checked, unresolved V genes explain less than half of this, and the remainder is unexplained. The DNA was the basis for D and trimming; V, J and clone size are from that table. Here the sample has some 150,000 clones; 85% to 90% occur a single time. More than 4% of the sample is held by the ten biggest clonotypes.

These data come from a study of T cell responses to AZD1222 COVID-19 vaccine (dated by TCRdb to 2020 to 2023). Study-wide context: A total of approximately 240 trial participants underwent TCR sequencing, of whom about 200 received two doses of AZD1222 and around 26 received two doses of the MenACWY control vaccine. Trial participants were enrolled into age subgroups of 18-55, 56-69 and 70-plus years, which contained about 150, 28 and 57 TCR-sequenced participants, respectively.

Summary of the overall study and its limitations: The whole spike protein was spanned by vaccine-associated CD4 TCRs, and dominant responses were seen in regions 160-218 and 743-854. In the small 56-69-year group, the increase in depth fell short of significance, most likely because of low power. Most participants were white British and females outnumbered males, and the authors suggested that clonal diversity may have been underestimated. Conclusions about previously exposed vaccinees were limited because only a handful of AZD1222 recipients were SARS-CoV-2 seropositive at baseline. After two AZD1222 doses, both the breadth and the depth of spike-specific TCRs were significantly higher than at day 0 and than in MenACWY recipients. Because no day 14 peak-response samples were available, the repertoires could be characterized only after the peak T cell response. Nearly half of unique spike-specific TCRs reportedly recognized epitopes outside regions mutated in the B.1.351 and B.1.1.7 variants.

The rearranged chain carries TRBV29-1 and TRBJ1-1; matching of 6 bases hints at TRBD1 as the D gene. The receptor was isolated from an adult who received the AZD1222 COVID-19 vaccine. The sequencing here drew on peripheral blood, taken 28 days after the second AZD1222 dose. The bases are TGCAGCGTTTTACAGGGCGGCACTGAAGCTTTCTTT. This is translated as CSVLQGGTEAFF.